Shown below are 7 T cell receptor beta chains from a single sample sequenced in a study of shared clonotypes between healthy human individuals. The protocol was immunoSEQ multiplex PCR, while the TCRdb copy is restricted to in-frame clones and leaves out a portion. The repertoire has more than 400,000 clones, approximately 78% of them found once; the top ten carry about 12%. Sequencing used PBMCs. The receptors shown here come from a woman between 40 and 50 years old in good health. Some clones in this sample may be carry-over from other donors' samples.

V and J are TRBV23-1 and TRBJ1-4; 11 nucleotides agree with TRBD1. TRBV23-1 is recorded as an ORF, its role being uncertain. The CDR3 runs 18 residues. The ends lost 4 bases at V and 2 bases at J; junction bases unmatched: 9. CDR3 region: CASSPKRTGGATNEKLFF. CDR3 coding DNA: TGCGCCAGCAGTCCTAAACGGACAGGGGGCGCGACTAATGAAAAACTGTTTTTT.

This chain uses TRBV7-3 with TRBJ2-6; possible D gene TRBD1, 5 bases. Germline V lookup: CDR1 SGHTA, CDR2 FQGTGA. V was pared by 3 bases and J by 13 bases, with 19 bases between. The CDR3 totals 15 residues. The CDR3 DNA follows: TGTGCCAGCAGCTTTAGGACATCGCTACCCGAAGTCCTGACTTTC. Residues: CASSFRTSLPEVLTF.

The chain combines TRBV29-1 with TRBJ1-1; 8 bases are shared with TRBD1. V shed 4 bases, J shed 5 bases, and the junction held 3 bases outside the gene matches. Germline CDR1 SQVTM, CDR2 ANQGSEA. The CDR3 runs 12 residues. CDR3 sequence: CSVAGGETEAFF. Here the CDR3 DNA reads TGCAGCGTTGCAGGGGGCGAAACTGAAGCTTTCTTT.

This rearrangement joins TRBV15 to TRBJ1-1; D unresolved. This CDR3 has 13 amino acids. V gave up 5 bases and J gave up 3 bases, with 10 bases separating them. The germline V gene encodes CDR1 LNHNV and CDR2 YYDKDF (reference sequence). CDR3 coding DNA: TGTGCCACCAGCCCGACTCTCCACACTGAAGCTTTCTTT. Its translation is CATSPTLHTEAFF. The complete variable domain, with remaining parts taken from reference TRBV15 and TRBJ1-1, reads DAMVIQNPRYQVTQFGKPVTLSCSQTLNHNVMYWYQQKSSQAPKLLFHYYDKDFNNEADTPDNFQSRRPNTSFCFLDIRSPGLGDTAMYLCATSPTLHTEAFFGQGTRLTVV.

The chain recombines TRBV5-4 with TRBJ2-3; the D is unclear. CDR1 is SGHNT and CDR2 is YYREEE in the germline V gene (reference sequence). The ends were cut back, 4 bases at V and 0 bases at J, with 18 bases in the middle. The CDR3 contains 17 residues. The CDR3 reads CASSPRGGLRSTDTQYF. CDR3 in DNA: TGTGCCAGCAGCCCCCGAGGCGGCCTACGTAGCACAGATACGCAGTATTTT.

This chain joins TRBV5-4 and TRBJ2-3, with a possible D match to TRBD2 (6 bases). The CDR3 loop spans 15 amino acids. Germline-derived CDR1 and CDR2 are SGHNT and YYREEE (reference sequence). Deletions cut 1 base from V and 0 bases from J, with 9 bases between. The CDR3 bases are TGTGCCAGCAGCTTGCGCACTAGCAGCACAGATACGCAGTATTTT. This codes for CASSLRTSSTDTQYF.

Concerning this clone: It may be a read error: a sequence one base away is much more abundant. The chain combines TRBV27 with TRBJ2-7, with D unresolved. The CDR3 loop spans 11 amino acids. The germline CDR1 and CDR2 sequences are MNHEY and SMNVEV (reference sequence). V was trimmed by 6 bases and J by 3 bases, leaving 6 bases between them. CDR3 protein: CASRFLYEQYF. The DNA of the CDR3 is TGTGCCAGCAGATTCCTCTACGAGCAGTACTTC.